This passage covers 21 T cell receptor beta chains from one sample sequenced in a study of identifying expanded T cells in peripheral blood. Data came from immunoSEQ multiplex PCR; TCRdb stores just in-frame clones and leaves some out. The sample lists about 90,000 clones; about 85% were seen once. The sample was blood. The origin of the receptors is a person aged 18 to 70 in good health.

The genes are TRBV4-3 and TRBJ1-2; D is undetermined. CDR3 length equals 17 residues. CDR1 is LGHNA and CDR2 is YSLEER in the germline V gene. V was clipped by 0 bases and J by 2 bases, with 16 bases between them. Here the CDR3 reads CASSQERVGSSNYGYTF. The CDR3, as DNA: TGCGCCAGCAGCCAAGAAAGGGTCGGGTCCTCGAACTATGGCTACACCTTC.

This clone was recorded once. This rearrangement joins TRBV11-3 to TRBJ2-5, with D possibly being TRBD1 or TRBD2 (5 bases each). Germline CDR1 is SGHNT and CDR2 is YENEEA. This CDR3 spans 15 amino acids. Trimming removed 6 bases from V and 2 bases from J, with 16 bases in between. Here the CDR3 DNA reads TGTGCCAGCAGTAACGTTGGGGGAGCACAAGAGACCCAGTACTTC. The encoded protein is CASSNVGGAQETQYF.

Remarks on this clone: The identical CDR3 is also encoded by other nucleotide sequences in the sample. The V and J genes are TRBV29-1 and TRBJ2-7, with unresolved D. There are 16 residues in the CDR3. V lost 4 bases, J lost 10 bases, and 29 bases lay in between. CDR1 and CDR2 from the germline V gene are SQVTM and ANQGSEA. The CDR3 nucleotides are TGCAGCGTTGTCGCCTCGAACCCTGACGGCCGGGTGGAACAGTACTTC. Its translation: CSVVASNPDGRVEQYF.

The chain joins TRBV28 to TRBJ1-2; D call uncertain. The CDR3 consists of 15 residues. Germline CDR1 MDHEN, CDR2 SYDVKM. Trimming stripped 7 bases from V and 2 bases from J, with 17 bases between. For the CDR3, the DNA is TGTGCCAGCACCCCGGGGAACGGTCGCAACTATGGCTACACCTTC. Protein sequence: CASTPGNGRNYGYTF.

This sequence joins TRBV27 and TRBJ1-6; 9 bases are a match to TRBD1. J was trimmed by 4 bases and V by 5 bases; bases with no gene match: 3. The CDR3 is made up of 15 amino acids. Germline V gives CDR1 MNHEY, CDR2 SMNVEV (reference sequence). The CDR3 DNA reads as TGTGCCAGCAGTAAAGGACAGGGGTATAATTCACCCCTCCACTTT. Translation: CASSKGQGYNSPLHF.

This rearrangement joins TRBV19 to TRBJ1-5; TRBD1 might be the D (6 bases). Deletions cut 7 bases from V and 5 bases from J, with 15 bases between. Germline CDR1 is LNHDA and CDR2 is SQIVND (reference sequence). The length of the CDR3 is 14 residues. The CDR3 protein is CASTQTGIHQPQHF. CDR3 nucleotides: TGTGCCAGTACCCAGACAGGCATCCATCAGCCCCAGCATTTT.

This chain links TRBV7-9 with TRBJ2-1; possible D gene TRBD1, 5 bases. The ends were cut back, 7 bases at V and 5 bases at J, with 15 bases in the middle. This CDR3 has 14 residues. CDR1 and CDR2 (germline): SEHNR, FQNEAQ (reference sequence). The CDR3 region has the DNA TGTGCCAGCAAGGATCAACAGGCTAACAATGAGCAGTTCTTC. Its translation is CASKDQQANNEQFF.

CDR3 sequence: CASSQARGWGEAFF. The CDR3 bases are TGTGCCAGCAGCCAAGCCCGGGGGTGGGGCGAAGCTTTCTTT. V is TRBV14 and J is TRBJ1-1; D possibly corresponds to TRBD1 (5 bases). The CDR3 is 14 amino acids. Germline V CDR1 and CDR2: SGHDN, FVKESK. Trimming took off 1 base at V and 8 bases at J, with 14 bases between the two ends.

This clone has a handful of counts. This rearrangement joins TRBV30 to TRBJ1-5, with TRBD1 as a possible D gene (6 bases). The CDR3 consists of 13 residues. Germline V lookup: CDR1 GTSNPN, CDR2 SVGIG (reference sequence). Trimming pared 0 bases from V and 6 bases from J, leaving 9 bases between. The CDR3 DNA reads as TGTGCCTGGAGTGTCATAGGGGGTCAGCCCCAGCATTTT. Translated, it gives CAWSVIGGQPQHF.

The chain's CDR3 is CASSGNWDRGSETQYF. The CDR3 region has the DNA TGTGCCAGCAGCGGGAACTGGGACAGGGGGTCGGAGACCCAGTACTTC. The V and J genes are TRBV2 and TRBJ2-5; TRBD1 aligns across 11 bases. With V trimmed by 6 bases and J by 5 bases, 11 bases remained unmatched. The germline CDR1 and CDR2 sequences are SNHLY and FYNNEI. CDR3 length equals 16 residues.

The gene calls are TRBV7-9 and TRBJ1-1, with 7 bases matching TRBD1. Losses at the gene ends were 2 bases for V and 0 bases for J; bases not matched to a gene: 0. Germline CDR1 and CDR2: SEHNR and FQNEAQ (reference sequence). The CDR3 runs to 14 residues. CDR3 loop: CASSLTGVNTEAFF. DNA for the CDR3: TGTGCCAGCAGCTTAACAGGGGTGAACACTGAAGCTTTCTTT.

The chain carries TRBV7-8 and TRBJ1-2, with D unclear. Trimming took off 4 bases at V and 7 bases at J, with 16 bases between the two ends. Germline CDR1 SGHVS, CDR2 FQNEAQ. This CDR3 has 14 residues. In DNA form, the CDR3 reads TGTGCCAGCAGCTCCCCCAAAGGGCCCTTTGGCTACACCTTC. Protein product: CASSSPKGPFGYTF.

CDR3: CASLRQENTEAFF. The CDR3 DNA sequence: TGTGCCAGCCTACGTCAGGAGAACACTGAAGCTTTCTTT. The chain is built from TRBV25-1 and TRBJ1-1; D remains ambiguous. Germline CDR1 MGHDK, CDR2 SYGVNS. The CDR3 length is 13 residues. V shed 8 bases and J shed 1 base, with 11 bases lying between them.

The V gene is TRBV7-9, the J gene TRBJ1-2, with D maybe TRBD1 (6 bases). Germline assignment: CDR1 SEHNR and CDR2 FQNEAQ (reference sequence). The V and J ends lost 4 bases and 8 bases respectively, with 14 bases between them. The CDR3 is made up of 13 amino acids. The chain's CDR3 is CASSWQGPSGYTF. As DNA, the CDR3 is TGTGCCAGCAGCTGGCAGGGGCCCTCCGGCTACACCTTC.

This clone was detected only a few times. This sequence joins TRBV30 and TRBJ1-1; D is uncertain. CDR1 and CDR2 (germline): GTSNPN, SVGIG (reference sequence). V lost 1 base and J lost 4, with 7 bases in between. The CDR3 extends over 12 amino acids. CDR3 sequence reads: CAWSEVGTEAFF. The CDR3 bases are TGTGCCTGGAGTGAGGTAGGCACTGAAGCTTTCTTT. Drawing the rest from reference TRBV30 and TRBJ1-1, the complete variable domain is SQTIHQWPATLVQPVGSPLSLECTVEGTSNPNLYWYRQAAGRGLQLLFYSVGIGQISSEVPQNLSASRPQDRQFILSSKKLLLSDSGFYLCAWSEVGTEAFFGQGTRLTVV.

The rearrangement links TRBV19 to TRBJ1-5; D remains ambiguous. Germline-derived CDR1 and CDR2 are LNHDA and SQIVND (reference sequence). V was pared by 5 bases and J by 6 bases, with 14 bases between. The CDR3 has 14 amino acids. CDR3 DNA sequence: TGTGCCAGTAGTCCCTACATTGGAGGTCAGCCCCAGCATTTT. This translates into CASSPYIGGQPQHF. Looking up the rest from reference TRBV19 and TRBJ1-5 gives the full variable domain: DGGITQSPKYLFRKEGQNVTLSCEQNLNHDAMYWYRQDPGQGLRLIYYSQIVNDFQKGDIAEGYSVSREKKESFPLTVTSAQKNPTAFYLCASSPYIGGQPQHFGDGTRLSIL.

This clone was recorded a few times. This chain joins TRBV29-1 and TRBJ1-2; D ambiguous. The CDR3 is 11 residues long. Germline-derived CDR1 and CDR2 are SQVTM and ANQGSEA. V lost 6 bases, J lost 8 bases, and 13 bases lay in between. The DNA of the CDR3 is TGCAGCGTCGAACGGTCCGGGGGCTACACCTTC. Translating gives CSVERSGGYTF.

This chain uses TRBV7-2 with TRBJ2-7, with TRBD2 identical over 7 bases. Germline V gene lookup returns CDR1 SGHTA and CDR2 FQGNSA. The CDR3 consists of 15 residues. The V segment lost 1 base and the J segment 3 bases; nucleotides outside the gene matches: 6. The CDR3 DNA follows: TGTGCCAGCAGCTTAGGAAGCGGGGTGAACTACGAGCAGTACTTC. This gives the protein CASSLGSGVNYEQYF. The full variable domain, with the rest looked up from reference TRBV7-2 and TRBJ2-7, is GAGVSQSPSNKVTEKGKDVELRCDPISGHTALYWYRQSLGQGLEFLIYFQGNSAPDKSGLPSDRFSAERTGGSVSTLTIQRTQQEDSAVYLCASSLGSGVNYEQYFGPGTRLTVT.

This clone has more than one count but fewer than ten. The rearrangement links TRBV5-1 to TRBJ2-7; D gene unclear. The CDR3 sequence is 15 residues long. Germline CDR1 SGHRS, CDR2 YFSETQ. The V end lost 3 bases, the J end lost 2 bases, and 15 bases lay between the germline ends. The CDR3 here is CASSWGRQPAYEQYF. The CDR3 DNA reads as TGCGCCAGCAGCTGGGGTCGACAACCTGCCTACGAGCAGTACTTC.

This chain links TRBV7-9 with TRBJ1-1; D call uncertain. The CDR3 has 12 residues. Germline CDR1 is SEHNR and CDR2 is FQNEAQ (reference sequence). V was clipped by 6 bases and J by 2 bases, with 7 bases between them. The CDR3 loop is CASRWGNTEAFF. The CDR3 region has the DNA TGTGCCAGCAGGTGGGGAAACACTGAAGCTTTCTTT. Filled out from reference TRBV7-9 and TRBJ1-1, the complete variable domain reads DTGVSQNPRHKITKRGQNVTFRCDPISEHNRLYWYRQTLGQGPEFLTYFQNEAQLEKSRLLSDRFSAERPKGSFSTLEIQRTEQGDSAMYLCASRWGNTEAFFGQGTRLTVV.

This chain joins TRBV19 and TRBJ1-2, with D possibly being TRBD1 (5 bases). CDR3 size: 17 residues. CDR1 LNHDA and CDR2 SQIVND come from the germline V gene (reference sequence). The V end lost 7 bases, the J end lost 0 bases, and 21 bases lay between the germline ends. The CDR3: CASTSFRASKTNYGYTF. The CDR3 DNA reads TGTGCCAGTACCTCCTTCAGGGCCTCAAAGACTAACTATGGCTACACCTTC.